This is a list of T cell receptor beta chains from one sample in a study of blood T cell repertoires in COVID-19. TCRdb keeps only in-frame clones here, not all; method: immunoSEQ multiplex PCR. The sample holds about 130,000 clones, about 79% seen once. The sequencing input was peripheral blood. All receptors come from a man between 35 and 55 years old with active or convalescent COVID-19. Both conserved end residues are part of each CDR3. The D gene is left open where the match is weak. The size entry is marked missing in some rows and otherwise reads once, few, many or a size class.

>TRBJ2-2|.|TRBD1|TRBV29-1
CSGRDRANTGELFF
TGCAGCGGACGAGACAGGGCAAACACCGGGGAGCTGTTTTTT
>TRBJ2-1|.|TRBD2|TRBV19
CASTSGRWVEQFF
TGTGCCAGCACTAGCGGGAGGTGGGTTGAGCAGTTCTTC
>TRBJ2-7|.|TRBD2|TRBV4-1
CASSQDLPLSGGTYEQYF
TGCGCCAGCAGCCAAGACCTTCCACTTAGCGGGGGGACCTACGAGCAGTACTTC
>TRBJ1-2|.|TRBD1|TRBV28
CASSQGQGNYGYTF
TGTGCCAGCAGCCAGGGACAGGGCAACTATGGCTACACCTTC
>TRBJ1-1|.|TRBD1|TRBV12-3/TRBV12-4
CASRPTGVPEAFF
TGTGCCAGCAGACCTACAGGGGTTCCTGAAGCTTTCTTT
>TRBJ1-3|.|.|TRBV6-5
CASRRALGNTIYF
TGTGCCAGCAGGCGAGCGCTTGGAAACACCATATATTTT
>TRBJ2-2|few|.|TRBV30
CAWGGVWEQNTGELFF
TGTGCCTGGGGGGGTGTCTGGGAGCAAAACACCGGGGAGCTGTTTTTT
>TRBJ1-2|.|.|TRBV19
CASSNPERYGYTF
TGTGCCAGTAGCAACCCAGAGCGCTATGGCTACACCTTC
>TRBJ2-1|.|.|TRBV3-1/TRBV3-2
CASSRRGTNNEQFF
TGTGCCAGCAGCCGTCGGGGGACCAACAATGAGCAGTTCTTC
>TRBJ2-5|once|.|TRBV20-1
CSVRVGETQYF
TGCAGTGTCAGGGTCGGAGAGACCCAGTACTTC
>TRBJ2-1|.|.|TRBV15
CATSATNNEQFF
TGTGCCACCAGCGCGACTAACAATGAGCAGTTCTTC
>TRBJ2-1|once|TRBD2|TRBV7-6
CASSLEPGLAGRNEQFF
TGTGCCAGCAGCTTAGAACCGGGACTAGCGGGCAGAAATGAGCAGTTCTTC
>TRBJ1-6|once|.|TRBV28
CASGRGSSNSPLHF
TGTGCCAGCGGGCGGGGCAGTTCAAATTCACCCCTCCACTTT
>TRBJ1-6|.|TRBD1|TRBV28
CASSRTGGAYSPLHF
TGTGCCAGCAGTAGGACAGGGGGCGCGTATTCACCCCTCCACTTT
>TRBJ2-7|.|.|TRBV7-2
CASSWGTDTYEQYF
TGTGCCAGCAGCTGGGGGACTGATACCTACGAGCAGTACTTC
>TRBJ2-2|once|TRBD1|TRBV4-1
CASSQVPGTGTGELFF
TGCGCCAGCAGCCAAGTACCCGGGACAGGCACCGGGGAGCTGTTTTTT
>TRBJ1-6|once|TRBD1|TRBV30
CAWGDSHYNSPLHF
TGTGCCTGGGGGGACAGTCACTATAATTCACCCCTCCACTTT
>TRBJ2-1|few|.|TRBV7-2
CASSSKFSSYNEQFF
TGTGCCAGCAGCTCTAAGTTTTCATCCTACAATGAGCAGTTCTTC
>TRBJ2-1|many|TRBD2|TRBV15
CATSGSGRSYNEQFF
TGTGCCACCAGCGGGAGCGGGAGGTCCTACAATGAGCAGTTCTTC
>TRBJ2-2|.|.|TRBV4-2
CASSPPSATNTGELFF
TGTGCCAGCAGCCCTCCTAGCGCCACCAACACCGGGGAGCTGTTTTTT
>TRBJ1-2|.|TRBD1|TRBV11-2
CASSTADRIGYTF
TGTGCCAGCAGCACCGCGGACAGGATTGGCTACACCTTC
>TRBJ2-7|.|TRBD2|TRBV15
CATSPQRERSKEQYF
TGTGCCACCAGCCCTCAGCGGGAGCGTTCTAAGGAGCAGTACTTC
>TRBJ2-2|many|.|TRBV19
CASSTGMDTGELFF
TGTGCCAGTAGTACAGGGATGGACACCGGGGAGCTGTTTTTT
>TRBJ1-1|.|.|TRBV27
CASSPHFRMNTEAFF
TGTGCCAGCAGCCCCCATTTCAGGATGAACACTGAAGCTTTCTTT
>TRBJ1-6|.|.|TRBV3-1/TRBV3-2
CASSPSGDSPLHF
TGTGCCAGCAGCCCCTCGGGAGATTCACCCCTCCACTTT
>TRBJ1-1|.|.|TRBV7-9
CASSFGGLTEAFF
TGTGCCAGCAGCTTCGGGGGGCTCACTGAAGCTTTCTTT
>TRBJ1-5|.|TRBD1|TRBV5-6
CASSFGQGGQPQHF
TGTGCCAGCAGCTTTGGACAGGGCGGTCAGCCCCAGCATTTT
>TRBJ1-4|.|TRBD1|TRBV5-1
CASSLGTGRDEKLFF
TGCGCCAGCAGCTTGGGGACAGGGCGGGATGAAAAACTGTTTTTT
>TRBJ1-5|.|TRBD1|TRBV10-3
CASSGTGGMGGNQPQHF
TGTGCCTCGTCCGGGACAGGGGGCATGGGTGGCAATCAGCCCCAGCATTTT
>TRBJ2-7|.|.|TRBV6-2/TRBV6-3
CASSYSGGPFYEQYF
TGTGCCAGCAGTTACTCAGGGGGACCTTTCTACGAGCAGTACTTC
>TRBJ1-2|few|.|TRBV19
CASSIDQGVNQRLYGYTF
TGTGCCAGTAGTATAGATCAAGGGGTAAACCAGAGACTCTATGGCTACACCTTC
>TRBJ2-7|.|.|TRBV6-1
CASSEAGGAYEQYF
TGTGCCAGCAGTGAAGCTGGCGGAGCCTACGAGCAGTACTTC
>TRBJ2-7|once|TRBD1|TRBV27
CASSLSTTGGYFEQYF
TGTGCCAGCAGTTTATCAACCACAGGGGGCTATTTCGAGCAGTACTTC
>TRBJ2-3|.|TRBD2|TRBV9
CASSDPSGRIDTQYF
TGTGCCAGCAGCGACCCTAGCGGGAGGATAGATACGCAGTATTTT
>TRBJ1-1|.|TRBD1|TRBV2
CASRDLDRGNTEAFF
TGTGCCAGCAGAGACCTGGACAGGGGGAACACTGAAGCTTTCTTT
>TRBJ2-4|.|.|TRBV7-9
CASSFLGIQYF
TGTGCCAGCAGCTTCCTAGGCATTCAGTACTTC
>TRBJ2-5|.|TRBD2|TRBV5-1
CASSPTSGQSKETQYF
TGCGCCAGCAGCCCGACTAGCGGACAATCCAAAGAGACCCAGTACTTC
>TRBJ2-3|.|TRBD2|TRBV5-4
CASSTRLAGGPGSQYF
TGTGCCAGCAGCACCCGACTAGCGGGGGGGCCGGGGTCGCAGTATTTT
>TRBJ2-7|.|TRBD1|TRBV7-9
CASSHPTGDEQYF
TGTGCCAGCAGCCACCCAACAGGGGACGAGCAGTACTTC
>TRBJ2-6|.|TRBD1|TRBV5-1
CASSLGTGVAGANVLTF
TGCGCCAGCAGCCTCGGGACAGGGGTTGCTGGGGCCAACGTCCTGACTTTC